Presented here are 14 T cell receptor beta chains from one specimen sequenced in a study of blood T cell repertoires in COVID-19. Data came from immunoSEQ multiplex PCR; TCRdb stores just in-frame clones and leaves some out. The data show about 170,000 clones, with about 80% seen just once and approximately 10% held by the top ten. Sequencing was done on a sample of peripheral blood. Every receptor here comes from a man between 65 and 80 years old with active or convalescent COVID-19.

The V and J genes are TRBV6-6 and TRBJ1-1, with 8 bases that match TRBD1. The CDR3 covers 13 residues. Germline V gives CDR1 MNHNY, CDR2 SVGAGI (reference sequence). After removal of 5 bases from V and 4 bases from J, the junction contained 3 bases not matched to a gene. CDR3 sequence: CASSPQGGTEAFF. The CDR3 nucleotides are TGTGCCAGCAGTCCACAGGGGGGCACTGAAGCTTTCTTT.

The V gene is TRBV6-5, the J gene TRBJ2-1, with 9 bases that match TRBD1. The trim removed 6 bases at V and 8 bases at J, leaving 11 bases unmatched. The CDR3 sequence is 15 residues long. Germline-derived CDR1 and CDR2 are MNHEY and SVGAGI. The CDR3: CASSRPGQGVDEQFF. The CDR3 bases are TGTGCCAGCAGCCGGCCGGGACAGGGAGTCGATGAGCAGTTCTTC.

The chain joins TRBV7-2 to TRBJ2-3; 9 positions agree with TRBD1. The CDR3 is 16 residues long. Germline CDR1 SGHTA, CDR2 FQGNSA. The J segment lost 2 bases and the V segment lost 5 bases, leaving 8 bases of the junction unmatched. The CDR3 nucleotides are TGTGCCAGCAGCCCCCGGACAGGGGCGAACACAGATACGCAGTATTTT. Protein sequence: CASSPRTGANTDTQYF.

This clone occurred a few times. The chain uses TRBV7-9 and TRBJ2-4; the D gene is possibly TRBD1 (6 bases). CDR1 and CDR2 from the germline V gene are SEHNR and FQNEAQ (reference sequence). Trimming shortened V by 7 bases and J by 10 bases, and 20 bases separated the two germline ends. The CDR3 sequence is 14 residues long. The CDR3 protein is CASTNREPEVIQYF. The DNA of the CDR3 is TGTGCCAGCACCAACAGGGAACCTGAAGTGATTCAGTACTTC.

The chain uses TRBV7-2 and TRBJ2-3, with a weak D call TRBD1 (5 bases). Germline V gives CDR1 SGHTA, CDR2 FQGNSA. V lost 7 bases and J lost 2, with 16 bases in between. The CDR3 extends over 15 amino acids. The chain's CDR3 is CASTPQGTFTDTQYF. The CDR3 region has the DNA TGTGCCAGCACCCCCCAGGGCACATTCACAGATACGCAGTATTTT.

V usage is TRBV2 and J usage is TRBJ2-7; 7 nucleotides line up with TRBD2. V lost 5 bases to trimming and J lost 1 base; unmatched junction nucleotides: 17. Germline loops: CDR1 SNHLY, CDR2 FYNNEI. The CDR3 consists of 18 residues. The chain's CDR3 is CASSRARGGGPPSYEQYF. CDR3 nucleotides: TGTGCCAGCAGTCGGGCCCGGGGCGGGGGACCCCCTTCCTACGAGCAGTACTTC. The variable domain in full, with the rest retrieved from reference TRBV2 and TRBJ2-7, is EPEVTQTPSHQVTQMGQEVILRCVPISNHLYFYWYRQILGQKVEFLVSFYNNEISEKSEIFDDQFSVERPDGSNFTLKIRSTKLEDSAMYFCASSRARGGGPPSYEQYFGPGTRLTVT.

The chain recombines TRBV28 with TRBJ2-7, with 11 bases matching TRBD2. V lost 6 bases and J lost 2; bases outside the gene matches: 3. The CDR3 covers 14 residues. Germline CDR1 reads MDHEN; CDR2 reads SYDVKM. CDR3 bases: TGTGCCAGCAGGACTAGCGGGAATCCCTACGAGCAGTACTTC. This gives the protein CASRTSGNPYEQYF.

This clone was seen just once. The genes are TRBV18 and TRBJ1-2; tentatively, D is TRBD1 (5 bases). CDR1 is KGHSH and CDR2 is LQKENI in the germline V gene. Trimming removed 2 bases at V and 4 bases at J, with 11 bases between. This CDR3 is built from 14 residues. The CDR3 reads CASSPGQGGYGYTF. The CDR3 DNA follows: TGTGCCAGCTCACCAGGGCAGGGCGGCTATGGCTACACCTTC.

This clone appeared many times. J is TRBJ1-3 and V is TRBV9; 7 nucleotides match TRBD1. J gave up 11 bases and V 0 bases, and 5 bases lay outside the gene matches. The CDR3 spans 13 residues. Germline CDR1 is SGDLS and CDR2 is YYNGEE. The CDR3 loop is CASSVVNRGAIYF. The CDR3 DNA reads TGTGCCAGCAGCGTAGTAAACAGGGGAGCCATATATTTT.

Turning to this clone: Other DNA sequences in this specimen translate into the identical CDR3. The chain links TRBV5-4 to TRBJ1-4; D perhaps matches TRBD1 (5 bases). V lost 0 bases to trimming and J lost 0 bases, with 6 bases between them. Germline loops: CDR1 SGHNT, CDR2 YYREEE (reference sequence). The CDR3 consists of 15 residues. CDR3 protein: CASSLGGATNEKLFF. Here the CDR3 DNA reads TGTGCCAGCAGCTTGGGGGGCGCAACTAATGAAAAACTGTTTTTT.

The chain combines TRBV5-1 with TRBJ1-1, with D possibly being TRBD1 (6 bases). V was clipped by 4 bases and J by 4 bases, with 14 bases between them. This CDR3 is 14 amino acids long. Germline V gene sequence: CDR1 SGHRS, CDR2 YFSETQ. CDR3 sequence: CASSGGAALTEAFF. The CDR3 nucleotides are TGCGCCAGCAGCGGGGGGGCCGCGCTCACTGAAGCTTTCTTT.

This clone has only one observation. The chain has TRBV27 and TRBJ2-3, with D hard to call. The V end was cut by 6 bases, the J end by 8 bases, with 15 bases between. The CDR3 runs 13 residues. Germline V lookup: CDR1 MNHEY, CDR2 SMNVEV (reference sequence). CDR3 nucleotide sequence: TGTGCCAGCAGCCCCATTGGCAGTCTTACGCAGTATTTT. Encoded protein: CASSPIGSLTQYF.

Turning to this clone: The sample carries other DNA sequences with the same CDR3. The rearrangement links TRBV7-9 to TRBJ1-1; 7 positions match TRBD1. Trimming removed 5 bases from V and 3 bases from J; junction bases left unmatched: 3. In germline, CDR1 is SEHNR, CDR2 FQNEAQ (reference sequence). The CDR3 covers 13 residues. The CDR3 reads CASSLTGDTEAFF. CDR3 nucleotides: TGTGCCAGCAGCCTCACAGGGGACACTGAAGCTTTCTTT.

This clone has a handful of counts. The chain has TRBV7-2 and TRBJ2-2; D is ambiguous. Germline V gene data show CDR1 as SGHTA and CDR2 as FQGNSA. The CDR3 length is 16 residues. The germline V and J ends were trimmed by 5 bases and 6 bases, with 19 bases remaining between them. CDR3 region: CASSPRLSPPAGELFF. The CDR3 DNA sequence: TGTGCCAGCAGCCCCAGACTCTCCCCCCCGGCCGGGGAGCTGTTTTTT.